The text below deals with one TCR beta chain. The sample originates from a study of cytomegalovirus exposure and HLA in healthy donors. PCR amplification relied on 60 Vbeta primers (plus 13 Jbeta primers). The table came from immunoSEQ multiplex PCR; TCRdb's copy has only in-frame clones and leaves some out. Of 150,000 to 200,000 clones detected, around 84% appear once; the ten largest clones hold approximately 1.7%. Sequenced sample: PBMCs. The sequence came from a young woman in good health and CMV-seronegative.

CDR3 amino acids: CASSRGSSGNTIYF. In nucleotides, the CDR3 is TGTGCCAGCTCACGTGGTAGCTCTGGAAACACCATATATTTT. The chain combines TRBV18 with TRBJ1-3; D is undetermined. CDR3 size: 14 residues. V was cut by 4 bases and J by 0 bases, with 7 bases left in between. CDR1 KGHSH and CDR2 LQKENI come from the germline V gene. Drawing the rest from reference TRBV18 and TRBJ1-3, the complete variable domain is NAGVMQNPRHLVRRRGQEARLRCSPMKGHSHVYWYRQLPEEGLKFMVYLQKENIIDESGMPKERFSAEFPKEGPSILRIQQVVRGDSAAYFCASSRGSSGNTIYFGEGSWLTVV.